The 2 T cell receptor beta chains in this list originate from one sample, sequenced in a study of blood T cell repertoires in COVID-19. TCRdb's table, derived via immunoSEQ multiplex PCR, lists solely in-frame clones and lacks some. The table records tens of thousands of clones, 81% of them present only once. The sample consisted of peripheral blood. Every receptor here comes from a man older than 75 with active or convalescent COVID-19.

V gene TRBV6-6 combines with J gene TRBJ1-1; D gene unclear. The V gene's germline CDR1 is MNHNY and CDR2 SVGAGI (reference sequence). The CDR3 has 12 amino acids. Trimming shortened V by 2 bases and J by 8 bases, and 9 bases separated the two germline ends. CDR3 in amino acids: CASSYSQVEAFF. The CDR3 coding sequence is TGTGCCAGCAGTTACAGCCAGGTAGAAGCTTTCTTT.

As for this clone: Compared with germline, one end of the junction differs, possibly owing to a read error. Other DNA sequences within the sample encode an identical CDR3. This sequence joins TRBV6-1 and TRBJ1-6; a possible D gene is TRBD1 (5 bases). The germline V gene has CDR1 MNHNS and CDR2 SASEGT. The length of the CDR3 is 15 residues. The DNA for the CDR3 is TGCGCCAGCAGTGAAGACAGCTCCTATAATTCACCCCTCCACTTT. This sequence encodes CASSEDSSYNSPLHF.